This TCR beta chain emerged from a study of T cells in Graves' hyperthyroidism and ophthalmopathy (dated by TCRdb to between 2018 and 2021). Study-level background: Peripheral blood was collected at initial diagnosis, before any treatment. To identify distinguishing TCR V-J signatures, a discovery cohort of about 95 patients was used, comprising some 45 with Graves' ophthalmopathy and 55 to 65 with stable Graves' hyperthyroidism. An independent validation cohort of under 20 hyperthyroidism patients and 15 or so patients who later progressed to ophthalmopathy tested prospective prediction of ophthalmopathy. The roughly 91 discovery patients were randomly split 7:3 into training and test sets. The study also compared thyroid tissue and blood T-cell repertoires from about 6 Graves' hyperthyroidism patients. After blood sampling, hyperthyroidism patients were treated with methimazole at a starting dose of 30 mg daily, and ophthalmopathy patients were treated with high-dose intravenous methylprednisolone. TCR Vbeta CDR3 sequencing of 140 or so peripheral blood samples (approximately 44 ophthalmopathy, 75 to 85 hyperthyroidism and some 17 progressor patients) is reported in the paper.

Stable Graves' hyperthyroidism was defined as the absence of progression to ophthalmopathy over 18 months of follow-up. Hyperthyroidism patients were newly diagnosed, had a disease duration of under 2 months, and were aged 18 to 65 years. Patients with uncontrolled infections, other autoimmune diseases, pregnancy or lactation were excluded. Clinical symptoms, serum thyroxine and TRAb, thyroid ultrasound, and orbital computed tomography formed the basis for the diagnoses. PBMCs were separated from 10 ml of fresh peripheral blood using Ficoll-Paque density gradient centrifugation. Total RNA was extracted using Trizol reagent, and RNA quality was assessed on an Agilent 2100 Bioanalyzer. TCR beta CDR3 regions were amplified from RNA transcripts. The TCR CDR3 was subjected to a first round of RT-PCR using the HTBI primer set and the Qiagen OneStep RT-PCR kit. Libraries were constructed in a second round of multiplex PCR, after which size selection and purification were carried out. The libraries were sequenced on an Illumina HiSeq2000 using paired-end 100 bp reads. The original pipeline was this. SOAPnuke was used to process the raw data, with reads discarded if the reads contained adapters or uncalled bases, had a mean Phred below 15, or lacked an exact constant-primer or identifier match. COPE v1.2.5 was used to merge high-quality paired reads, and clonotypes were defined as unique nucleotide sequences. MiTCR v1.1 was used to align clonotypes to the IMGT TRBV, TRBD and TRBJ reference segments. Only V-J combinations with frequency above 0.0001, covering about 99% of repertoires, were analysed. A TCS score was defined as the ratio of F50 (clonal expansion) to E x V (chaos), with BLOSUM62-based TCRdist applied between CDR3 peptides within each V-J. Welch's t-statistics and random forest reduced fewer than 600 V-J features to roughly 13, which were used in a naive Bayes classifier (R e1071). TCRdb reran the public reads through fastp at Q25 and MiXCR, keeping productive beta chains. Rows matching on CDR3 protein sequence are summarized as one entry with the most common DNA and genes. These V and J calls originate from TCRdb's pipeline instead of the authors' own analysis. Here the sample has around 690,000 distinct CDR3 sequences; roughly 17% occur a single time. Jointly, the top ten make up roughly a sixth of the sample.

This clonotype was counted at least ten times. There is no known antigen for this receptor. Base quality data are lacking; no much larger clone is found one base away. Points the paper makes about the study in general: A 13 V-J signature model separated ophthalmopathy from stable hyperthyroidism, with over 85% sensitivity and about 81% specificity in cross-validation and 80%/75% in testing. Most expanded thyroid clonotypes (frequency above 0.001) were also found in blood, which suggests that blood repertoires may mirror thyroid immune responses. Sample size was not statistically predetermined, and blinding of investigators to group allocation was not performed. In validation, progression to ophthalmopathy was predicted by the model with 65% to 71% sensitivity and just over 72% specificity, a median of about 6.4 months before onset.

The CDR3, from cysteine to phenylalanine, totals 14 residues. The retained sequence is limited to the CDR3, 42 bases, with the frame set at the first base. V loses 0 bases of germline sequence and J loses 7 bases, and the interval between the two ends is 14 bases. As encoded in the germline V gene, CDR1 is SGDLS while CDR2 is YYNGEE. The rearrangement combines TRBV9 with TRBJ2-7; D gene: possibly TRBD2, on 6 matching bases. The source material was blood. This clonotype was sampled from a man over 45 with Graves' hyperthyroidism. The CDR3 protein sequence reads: CASSVGGLMREQYF. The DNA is TGTGCCAGCAGCGTAGGGGGACTGATGAGGGAGCAGTACTTC.